A selection of T cell receptor beta chains follows, all from one sample in a study of cytomegalovirus exposure and HLA in healthy donors. The assay was immunoSEQ multiplex PCR, and TCRdb's table has in-frame clones only and misses some. The table has some 200,000 clones, 81% seen once. Sequencing used PBMCs. These receptors came from a man aged 50 or older in good health and CMV-seronegative. Each CDR3 is given with its conserved first and last residue. Each record gives: V gene, D gene, clone size, J gene, CDR3 protein, CDR3 DNA. The D gene is left open where the match is weak. Clone size is not always given. Where it is, it says once, few, many or a class for expanded clones.

>TRBV27|TRBD1|few|TRBJ1-2
CASMEGTGGDGYTF
TGTGCCAGCATGGAGGGGACAGGGGGCGATGGCTACACCTTC
>TRBV5-4|.|.|TRBJ1-6
CASKLGQPPYNSPLHF
TGTGCCAGCAAATTGGGGCAACCTCCCTATAATTCACCCCTCCACTTT
>TRBV18|TRBD1|.|TRBJ2-5
CASSPGTQGALETQYF
TGTGCCAGCTCACCAGGAACACAGGGGGCTTTAGAGACCCAGTACTTC
>TRBV27|TRBD1|.|TRBJ1-1
CARSGQGDTEAFF
TGTGCCCGCAGCGGACAGGGTGACACTGAAGCTTTCTTT
>TRBV5-1|.|.|TRBJ2-7
CASSLIGFEQYF
TGCGCCAGCAGCTTGATCGGGTTCGAGCAGTACTTC
>TRBV7-9|.|.|TRBJ1-2
CASSQDIISGGYTF
TGTGCCAGCAGCCAGGACATCATAAGTGGTGGCTACACCTTC
>TRBV4-3|.|.|TRBJ2-4
CASSQVTRFSIQYF
TGCGCCAGCAGCCAAGTCACCCGATTCAGCATTCAGTACTTC
>TRBV9|TRBD1|.|TRBJ2-3
CASSARGDRGTDTQYF
TGTGCCAGCAGCGCCCGAGGGGACAGGGGCACAGATACGCAGTATTTT
>TRBV20-1|.|few|TRBJ2-3
CSANLADTQYF
TGCAGTGCTAACTTGGCAGATACGCAGTATTTT
>TRBV5-1|TRBD2|.|TRBJ2-7
CASSLEPPSTSGGSYEQYF
TGCGCCAGCAGCTTGGAACCCCCGTCTACTAGCGGGGGGTCCTACGAGCAGTACTTC
>TRBV5-6|.|once|TRBJ1-2
CASSLLGRFYGYTF
TGTGCCAGCAGCTTGTTAGGCAGGTTCTATGGCTACACCTTC
>TRBV27|.|.|TRBJ2-7
CASSLSPGNLAYEQYF
TGTGCCAGCAGTTTATCTCCGGGGAACCTTGCCTACGAGCAGTACTTC
>TRBV4-1|TRBD1|.|TRBJ2-2
CASSPPDRGHTGELFF
TGCGCCAGCAGCCCCCCGGACAGGGGGCACACCGGGGAGCTGTTTTTT
>TRBV27|TRBD1|.|TRBJ1-1
CASSPRDSKMNTEAFF
TGTGCCAGCAGTCCCAGGGACAGTAAAATGAACACTGAAGCTTTCTTT
>TRBV5-8|.|.|TRBJ2-5
CASSLVEGTETQYF
TGTGCCAGCAGCTTGGTGGAGGGGACAGAGACCCAGTACTTC
>TRBV27|.|.|TRBJ1-6
CASSILPGTPGGSYNSPLHF
TGTGCCAGCAGCATCCTCCCAGGGACTCCCGGCGGTTCCTATAATTCACCCCTCCACTTT
>TRBV28|.|.|TRBJ1-1
CASSSTGSRWTEAFF
TGTGCCAGCAGTTCAACAGGGAGTAGGTGGACTGAAGCTTTCTTT